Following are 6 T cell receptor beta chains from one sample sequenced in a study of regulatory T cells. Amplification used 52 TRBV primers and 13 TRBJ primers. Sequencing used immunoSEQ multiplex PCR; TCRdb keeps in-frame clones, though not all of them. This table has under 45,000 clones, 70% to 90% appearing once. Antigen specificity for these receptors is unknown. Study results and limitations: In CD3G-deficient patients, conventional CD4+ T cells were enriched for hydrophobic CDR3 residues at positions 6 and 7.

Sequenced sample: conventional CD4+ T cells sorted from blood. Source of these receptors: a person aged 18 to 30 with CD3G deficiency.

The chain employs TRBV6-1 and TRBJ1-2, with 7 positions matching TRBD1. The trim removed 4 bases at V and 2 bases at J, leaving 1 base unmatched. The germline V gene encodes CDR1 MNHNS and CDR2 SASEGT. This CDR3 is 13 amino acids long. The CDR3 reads CASSGTGNYGYTF. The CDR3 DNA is TGTGCCAGCAGTGGGACAGGCAACTATGGCTACACCTTC.

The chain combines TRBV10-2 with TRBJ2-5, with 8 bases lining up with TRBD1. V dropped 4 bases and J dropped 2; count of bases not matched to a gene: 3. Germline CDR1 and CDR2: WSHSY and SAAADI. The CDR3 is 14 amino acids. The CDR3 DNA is TGCGCCAGCAGTGCGAACAGGGGGCAAGAGACCCAGTACTTC. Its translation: CASSANRGQETQYF.

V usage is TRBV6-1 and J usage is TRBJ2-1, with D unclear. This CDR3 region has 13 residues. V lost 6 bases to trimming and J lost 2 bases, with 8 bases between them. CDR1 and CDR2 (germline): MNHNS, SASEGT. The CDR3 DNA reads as TGTGCCAGCAGCGGTTTTACCTACAATGAGCAGTTCTTC. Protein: CASSGFTYNEQFF.

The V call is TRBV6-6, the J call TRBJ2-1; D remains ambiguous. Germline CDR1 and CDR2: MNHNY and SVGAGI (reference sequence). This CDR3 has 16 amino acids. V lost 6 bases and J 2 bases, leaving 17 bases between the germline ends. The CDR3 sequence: CASSSGRLVTYNEQFF. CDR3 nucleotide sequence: TGTGCCAGCAGCTCAGGACGCTTAGTCACCTACAATGAGCAGTTCTTC.

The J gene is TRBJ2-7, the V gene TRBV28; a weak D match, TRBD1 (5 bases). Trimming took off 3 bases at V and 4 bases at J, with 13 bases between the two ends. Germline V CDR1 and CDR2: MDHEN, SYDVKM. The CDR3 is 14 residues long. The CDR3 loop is CASSLAGIRYEQYF. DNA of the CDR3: TGTGCCAGCAGTTTGGCAGGGATAAGGTACGAGCAGTACTTC. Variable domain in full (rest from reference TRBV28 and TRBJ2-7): DVKVTQSSRYLVKRTGEKVFLECVQDMDHENMFWYRQDPGLGLRLIYFSYDVKMKEKGDIPEGYSVSREKKERFSLILESASTNQTSMYLCASSLAGIRYEQYFGPGTRLTVT.

CDR3 DNA: TGTGCCAGCAGCTTCGGAGATACGCAGTATTTT. Amino acid sequence: CASSFGDTQYF. The chain combines TRBV7-8 with TRBJ2-3; no clear D gene. The CDR3 totals 11 residues. V was trimmed by 3 bases and J by 5 bases, leaving 3 bases between them. Germline V lookup: CDR1 SGHVS, CDR2 FQNEAQ.